The 10 T cell receptor beta chains in this list originate from one sample, sequenced in a study of T cell changes during pregnancy in multiple sclerosis. Only in-frame clones appear in the TCRdb table, and some are missing; sequencing was by immunoSEQ multiplex PCR. The sample yields about 39,000 clones, more than 70% seen once. Sequencing used CD8+ T cells from peripheral blood mononuclear cells, obtained in the first trimester of pregnancy. These receptors were obtained from a female donor with multiple sclerosis, enrolled in a pregnancy study.

The chain combines TRBV7-9 with TRBJ1-1; 9 bases map to TRBD1. Germline V gene lookup returns CDR1 SEHNR and CDR2 FQNEAQ (reference sequence). V was clipped by 5 bases and J by 5 bases; unmatched bases: 6. The CDR3 is 14 residues long. CDR3 DNA sequence: TGTGCCAGCAGCCAAGGGACAGGGCGGACTGAAGCTTTCTTT. Residues: CASSQGTGRTEAFF.

This chain joins TRBV14 and TRBJ2-7; TRBD2 aligns across 7 bases. The CDR3 spans 12 residues. The V and J ends lost 4 bases and 6 bases, in that order; junction bases with no gene match: 3. Germline V gene data show CDR1 as SGHDN and CDR2 as FVKESK. In DNA, the CDR3 is TGTGCCAGCAGCCTGACGGGGGGCGAGCAGTACTTC. As protein: CASSLTGGEQYF.

This chain connects TRBV7-9 to TRBJ1-2; TRBD1 agrees at 9 bases. The CDR3 contains 13 residues. The germline V gene has CDR1 SEHNR and CDR2 FQNEAQ (reference sequence). V trimming: 3 bases; J trimming: 6 bases; junction bases outside the gene matches: 2. Written as DNA, the CDR3 is TGTGCCAGCAGCTTGACAGGGGGAGATGGCTACACCTTC. The encoded protein is CASSLTGGDGYTF.

The rearrangement joins TRBV4-1 to TRBJ1-1; perhaps TRBD1 as D (6 bases). Per germline, CDR1 MGHRA and CDR2 YSYEKL. This CDR3 is 15 amino acids long. Trimming pared 3 bases from V and 3 bases from J, leaving 14 bases between. CDR3 loop: CASSQVQGADTEAFF. DNA for the CDR3: TGCGCCAGCAGCCAGGTACAGGGAGCGGACACTGAAGCTTTCTTT.

The V gene is TRBV5-6, the J gene TRBJ1-1; 9 nucleotides line up with TRBD1. The CDR3 is made up of 16 amino acids. CDR1 is SGHDT and CDR2 is YYEEEE in the germline V gene. V was clipped by 4 bases and J by 1 base; unmatched bases: 8. CDR3 protein: CASSQGTGMTNTEAFF. CDR3 in DNA: TGTGCCAGCAGCCAGGGGACAGGGATGACGAACACTGAAGCTTTCTTT.

The chain uses TRBV4-3 and TRBJ1-1; D is possibly TRBD1 (5 bases). The CDR3 length is 15 residues. The V gene's germline CDR1 is LGHNA and CDR2 YSLEER. Trimming took off 0 bases at V and 1 base at J, with 9 bases between the two ends. In DNA form, the CDR3 reads TGCGCCAGCAGCCAAGATCGGCAGGGGAACACTGAAGCTTTCTTT. Protein product: CASSQDRQGNTEAFF.

The chain has TRBV28 and TRBJ1-1, with 7 bases lining up with TRBD1. From germline, CDR1 is MDHEN and CDR2 SYDVKM. V lost 5 bases and J lost 3; bases outside the gene matches: 6. The CDR3 contains 14 residues. CDR3 DNA sequence: TGTGCCAGCAGTACATCACAGGGGCACACTGAAGCTTTCTTT. This gives the protein CASSTSQGHTEAFF. Together with reference TRBV28 and TRBJ1-1, the CDR3 gives the full variable domain: DVKVTQSSRYLVKRTGEKVFLECVQDMDHENMFWYRQDPGLGLRLIYFSYDVKMKEKGDIPEGYSVSREKKERFSLILESASTNQTSMYLCASSTSQGHTEAFFGQGTRLTVV.

J is TRBJ2-1 and V is TRBV14; D unresolved. The V gene lost 5 bases and the J gene lost 0 bases, with 11 bases spanning the gap. The CDR3 consists of 15 residues. From germline, CDR1 is SGHDN and CDR2 FVKESK. The CDR3 DNA reads TGTGCCAGCAGCACCCACAGTAGCTCCTACAATGAGCAGTTCTTC. Translation: CASSTHSSSYNEQFF.

J is TRBJ2-7 and V is TRBV30, with 7 nucleotides matching TRBD1. This CDR3 region has 16 residues. With 1 base clipped from V and 2 bases from J, the junction kept 11 bases outside the gene matches. Germline V gives CDR1 GTSNPN, CDR2 SVGIG (reference sequence). CDR3 DNA: TGTGCCTGGAGTGATCCCCGACAGGGAAAAACCTACGAGCAGTACTTC. Protein: CAWSDPRQGKTYEQYF. The variable domain in full, completed from reference TRBV30 and TRBJ2-7, reads SQTIHQWPATLVQPVGSPLSLECTVEGTSNPNLYWYRQAAGRGLQLLFYSVGIGQISSEVPQNLSASRPQDRQFILSSKKLLLSDSGFYLCAWSDPRQGKTYEQYFGPGTRLTVT.

V gene TRBV5-1 combines with J gene TRBJ2-1, with a tentative D call TRBD2 (5 bases). The V end was cut by 7 bases, the J end by 7 bases, with 9 bases between. There are 11 residues in the CDR3. The V gene's germline CDR1 is SGHRS and CDR2 YFSETQ. The CDR3 is CASVATNEQFF. The CDR3 DNA sequence: TGCGCCAGCGTAGCGACTAATGAGCAGTTCTTC.